The clone carrying this T cell receptor beta chain was detected only a few times. As yet, its antigen is unknown. This sample stems from a study of post-analysis software for immune sequencing data. About the research overall: As for disease course, relapsing-remitting, secondary progressive and progressive-relapsing multiple sclerosis were all included. Overall study findings and caveats: Controls showed significantly higher normalized Chao1 diversity than did multiple sclerosis patients. Roughly 5 TRBV segments occurring more often in patients than controls included TRBV5-6, TRBV5-1 and TRBV20-1.

Carried by the TCR beta cDNA libraries were unique molecular identifiers. Via MiXCR, TCRdb re-called the PCR reads, giving one row per CDR3 protein. The sample records hundreds of thousands of distinct CDR3 sequences, 30% being singletons. CDR3 length equals 15 residues. Trimming cost V 5 bases and J 4 bases; bases outside gene matches: 10. Germline loops: CDR1 SEHNR, CDR2 FQNEAQ (reference sequence). The sequencing input was blood. The gene calls are TRBV7-9 and TRBJ2-5; 7 positions agree with TRBD1. The sequence came from a girl under 18 with multiple sclerosis. The CDR3 spells CASSPTRQGGETQYF. The DNA of the CDR3 is TGTGCCAGCAGCCCAACCCGACAGGGCGGAGAGACCCAGTACTTC.